The text below deals with one T cell receptor beta chain. The CDR3 runs to 13 residues. Trimming pared 5 bases from V and 2 bases from J, leaving 9 bases between. The data stem from a study of blood T cell repertoires in COVID-19. Across the whole study: The United States, Italy and Spain were the sources of the acute and convalescent COVID-19 samples. Sources were T cells, B-cell-depleted T cells, or PBMCs; the material itself was cDNA or gDNA.

Data came from immunoSEQ multiplex PCR; TCRdb stores just in-frame clones and leaves some out. This repertoire shows 160,000 or so clones, more than 85% found once; its top ten account for around 1.2%. The chain uses TRBV12-3 or TRBV12-4 and TRBJ1-1, with a weak D call TRBD1 (6 bases). This TCR was recovered from a human donor with acute COVID-19. The donor label of this sample is uncertain. The sequencing input was PBMCs or T cells enriched from blood (not recorded which). The CDR3 is CASSRTANTEAFF. The CDR3, as DNA: TGTGCCAGCAGTCGGACAGCCAACACTGAAGCTTTCTTT.